This TCR beta chain was found in a study of blood T cells in healthy people across ages. Turning to the study itself: Capture via template switching afforded approximately one barcoded beta molecule per two T cells.

This CDR3 comprises 13 residues. Germline CDR1 reads DFQATT; CDR2 reads SNEGSKA (reference sequence). V lost 3 bases and J lost 1, with 9 bases in between. Next came a second PCR, run for about 6 to 12 cycles, which used a sample-barcoded 5' primer along with a J-beta primer mix. Each TCR beta cDNA got a 12-nucleotide random molecular identifier. TCRdb re-called the 5' RACE reads through MiXCR, storing one row per CDR3 protein. Here the sample spans 1.5 million to 1.8 million distinct CDR3 sequences, 40% to 45% being singletons. V and J are TRBV20-1 and TRBJ1-1; D gene unclear. Specimen: blood. The TCR comes from a woman aged 18-29 years in good health. Here the CDR3 reads CSASTTENTEAFF. The CDR3 DNA reads as TGCAGTGCTAGTACTACGGAGAACACTGAAGCTTTCTTT.